One sample yielded the 8 T cell receptor beta chains listed below, sequenced in a study of blood T cell repertoires in COVID-19 (dated by TCRdb to 2020 to 2022). Library method: the immunoSEQ multiplex PCR assay. The clones in this table, taken by TCRdb from immuneACCESS, are in-frame only. Not every clone is retained; where verified, under half of the shortfall comes from an unresolved V gene, and the cause of the rest is unknown. The sample data list some 260,000 clones, and around 87% of these were observed just once. The ten largest clones add up to over 6% of the sample. The sequencing input was PBMCs or T cells enriched from blood (not recorded which). The source is a young woman with acute COVID-19.

The chain couples TRBV18 to TRBJ2-1, with 8 bases lining up with TRBD2. This CDR3 has 16 residues. J was trimmed by 3 bases and V by 0 bases; bases with no gene match: 4. The germline V gene has CDR1 KGHSH and CDR2 LQKENI. CDR3 sequence reads: CASSPPPGGIYNEQFF. The CDR3 DNA sequence: TGTGCCAGCTCACCACCTCCGGGGGGGATCTACAATGAGCAGTTCTTC. The complete variable domain, with remaining parts taken from reference TRBV18 and TRBJ2-1, reads NAGVMQNPRHLVRRRGQEARLRCSPMKGHSHVYWYRQLPEEGLKFMVYLQKENIIDESGMPKERFSAEFPKEGPSILRIQQVVRGDSAAYFCASSPPPGGIYNEQFFGPGTRLTVL.

The chain has TRBV2 and TRBJ1-6, with TRBD1 as a possible D gene (5 bases). Germline-derived CDR1 and CDR2 are SNHLY and FYNNEI. Trimming cost V 4 bases and J 7 bases, with 11 bases left between them. The CDR3 length is 14 residues. The CDR3 is CASSGSPGNSPLHF. DNA of the CDR3: TGTGCCAGCAGTGGATCTCCAGGGAATTCACCCCTCCACTTT.

The chain links TRBV2 to TRBJ2-1, with 10 bases matching TRBD2. The CDR3 runs to 14 residues. V dropped 6 bases and J dropped 3; count of bases not matched to a gene: 2. In germline, CDR1 is SNHLY, CDR2 FYNNEI. CDR3: CASRASGGYNEQFF. Here the CDR3 DNA reads TGTGCCAGCAGGGCTAGCGGGGGCTACAATGAGCAGTTCTTC.

V usage is TRBV28 and J usage is TRBJ2-2; 9 bases fit TRBD1. Germline loops: CDR1 MDHEN, CDR2 SYDVKM. The CDR3 totals 16 residues. Unmatched junction bases numbered 11, after V lost 5 bases and J lost 7 bases. DNA for the CDR3: TGTGCCAGCAGTATATACCGGGACAGGGTGATCGGGGAGCTGTTTTTT. This translates into CASSIYRDRVIGELFF.

The chain links TRBV7-8 to TRBJ1-5; D ambiguous. Trimming removed 0 bases from V and 0 bases from J, with 9 bases in between. The CDR3 runs to 16 residues. Per the germline V gene, CDR1 is SGHVS and CDR2 is FQNEAQ. CDR3 nucleotide sequence: TGTGCCAGCAGCTTAGCCACACCTTTTAGCAATCAGCCCCAGCATTTT. Translating gives CASSLATPFSNQPQHF.

The chain combines TRBV28 with TRBJ1-3; TRBD1 matches at 9 bases. The CDR3 totals 20 residues. V lost 6 bases and J lost 2; bases outside the gene matches: 20. CDR1 is MDHEN, CDR2 SYDVKM, per germline. CDR3 residues: CASRSTYWDRDRSTGNTIYF. In DNA, the CDR3 is TGTGCCAGCAGATCGACATACTGGGACAGGGATCGGTCGACTGGAAACACCATATATTTT.

The table lists this clone with a few counts. V usage is TRBV9 and J usage is TRBJ2-1; TRBD1 matches 11 bases. The ends lost 4 bases at V and 7 bases at J; junction bases unmatched: 7. Germline V lookup: CDR1 SGDLS, CDR2 YYNGEE. The CDR3 covers 15 residues. As DNA, the CDR3 is TGTGCCAGCAGCAGTCCCGGGACAGGGGGTAATGAGCAGTTCTTC. Translation gives CASSSPGTGGNEQFF.

This chain joins TRBV6-1 and TRBJ1-2; 9 bases fit TRBD1. This CDR3 region has 16 residues. Per germline, CDR1 MNHNS and CDR2 SASEGT. Trimming at V came to 0 bases and at J to 2 bases, leaving 4 bases not matched to a gene. Written as DNA, the CDR3 is TGTGCCAGCAGTGAAGCGCCCGGGACAGGGAACTATGGCTACACCTTC. Protein: CASSEAPGTGNYGYTF.